This TCR beta chain emerged from a study of T cell responses to AZD1222 COVID-19 vaccine. General study findings and limits: Two AZD1222 doses significantly raised spike-specific TCR breadth and depth over controls. CD4 TCRs covered the whole spike, strongest at regions 160-218 and 743-854. Unmutated variant regions are reportedly targeted by nearly half of spike-specific TCRs. Just a handful of AZD1222 recipients were seropositive at baseline.

About this clone itself: Its target is unknown.

Assay: immunoSEQ multiplex PCR; the TCRdb copy retains only in-frame clones and omits some. This sample yields fewer than 150,000 clones, of which 80% to 95% are seen a single time; 3.1% belongs to the top ten. The CDR3 sequence is 12 residues long. V lost 7 bases to trimming and J lost 2 bases, with 8 bases between them. From germline, CDR1 is MGHDK and CDR2 SYGVNS. The V call is TRBV25-1, the J call TRBJ2-5, with a tentative D call TRBD1 (6 bases). The sample in question was peripheral blood, obtained on day 0 of AZD1222 vaccination. The sequence was collected from an adult in good health. The CDR3 nucleotides read TGTGCCAGCAATCAGGGGCAAGAGACCCAGTACTTC. Its translation: CASNQGQETQYF.